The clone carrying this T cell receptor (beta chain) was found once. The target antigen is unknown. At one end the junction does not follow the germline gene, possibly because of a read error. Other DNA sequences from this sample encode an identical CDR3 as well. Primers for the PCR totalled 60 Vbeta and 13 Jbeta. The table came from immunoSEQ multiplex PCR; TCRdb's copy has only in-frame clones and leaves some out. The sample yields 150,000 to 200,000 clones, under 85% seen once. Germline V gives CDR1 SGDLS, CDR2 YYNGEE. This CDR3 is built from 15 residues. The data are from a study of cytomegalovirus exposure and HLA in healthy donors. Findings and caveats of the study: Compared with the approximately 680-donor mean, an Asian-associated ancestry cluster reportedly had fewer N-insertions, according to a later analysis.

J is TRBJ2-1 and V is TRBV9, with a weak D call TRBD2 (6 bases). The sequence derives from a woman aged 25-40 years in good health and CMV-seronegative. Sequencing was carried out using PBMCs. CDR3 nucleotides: TGTGCCAGCAGCGTACGCGGGGTAGGTAACAACGAGCAGTTCTTC. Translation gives CASSVRGVGNNEQFF.